This TCR beta chain derives from a study of cytomegalovirus exposure and HLA in healthy donors (dated by TCRdb to the late 2010s). Study-level background: In an earlier analysis of 450 to 750 of the donors, 276 Gb of sequence data and approximately 100 million unique TCR beta sequences from about 179 million T cells were reported. An early release covering 550 to 650 HLA-typed donors comprised 250 to 350 gigabases of sequencing data and around 86 million unique TCR sequences. Among the roughly 400 genotyped donors, roughly 80% belonged to the genetic ancestry cluster associated with self-reported Caucasian donors. The aim of the study was to test whether cataloging public T cell receptors could identify signatures of past pathogen exposure. The study used immunosequencing to profile the T cell repertoires of some 600 subjects and linked those repertoires to cytomegalovirus serostatus. Along with the roughly 610-subject first cohort, a separate validation cohort of over 90 different subjects was used. The study combined high-throughput TCR immunosequencing, statistical association of individual TCRs with disease status, and machine learning to predict cytomegalovirus infection status. To study patterns of TCR occurrence, a later analysis re-analyzed previously published TCR beta repertoires from more than 550 donors and added high-resolution HLA genotyping. Rather than drawing on any new phenotypic data, the later analysis identified candidate immune exposures from TCR beta sequences and the way those sequences occurred across donors. An earlier analysis of nearly 600 of the donors applied high-throughput TCR beta sequencing to assess whether each TCR beta V gene segment acted as functional or pseudogenic. Donor age, sex, ethnicity and CMV serostatus were collected together with the repertoire data. A later genetic analysis used genome-wide SNP genotypes for about 60% of the roughly 670 donors, treating that subset as a discovery cohort. Every repertoire in the discovery cohort had been generated on one and the same sequencing platform. Class I and class II HLA loci were covered by the typing at four-digit resolution. The number of typed donors differed by locus: about 629-640 for A, B, C, DRB1 and DQB1; some 500 for DQA1; over 600 for DPA1; and around 490 for DPB1. Four to six DR-DQ haplotypes were handled as single units for association and clustering, since linkage in the cohort was strong. Across 300 to 500 genotyped donors of the cohort, an average of 235,054 unique TCR beta nucleotide sequences per donor were sequenced, and 15% to 20% of those sequences were non-productive. What the research found in general, with its limitations: The authors suggested that the approach could potentially be generalized to other disease states and immunological phenotypes. A later analysis found that HLA-associated TCR beta chains were more clonally expanded and had lower generation probabilities than equally common non-associated chains. The earlier analysis of a few hundred of the donors excluded approximately 15 rarely observed V segments, including chromosome 9 orphons, because counts were too low. The 87-base-pair reads could not distinguish some IMGT-functional V segments, including TRBV6-2 and TRBV6-3, so those segments were excluded. The cohort was sequenced for TCR beta chains only, and without alpha or paired-chain data the features that could be detected were limited. In an earlier analysis of around 500 of the donors, most TCR beta V segments appeared in productive rearrangements about 90% or about 30% of the time, broadly matching IMGT annotations. Roughly uniform sequencing depth across donors was assumed in presence/absence analyses, although this assumption may not hold. A cluster of highly shared sequence variants was judged likely to represent a technical artifact of the sequencing pipeline. Three of the identified cytomegalovirus-associated TCR beta chains were confirmed in vitro to be specific for cytomegalovirus antigens. According to a later analysis, most CMV-associated TCR beta chains appeared to be HLA-restricted, and the HLA associations seemed to be driven largely by CMV exposure. A total of roughly 160 TCR beta chains were listed by the study as associated with cytomegalovirus. The classifier was reported to diagnose cytomegalovirus status with high specificity and sensitivity in both the original cohort and the validation cohort. Strong co-occurrence of HLA alleles, especially DR and DQ, made assigning TCR associations to individual alleles difficult. A further reported finding was that TCR beta sequences accurately predicted the HLA-A and HLA-B alleles for most subjects in the first cohort. Linkage disequilibrium might explain the correlated functional status among segregating V segments, but an unknown experimental factor could not be excluded. In a later genetic analysis, a missense DCLRE1C variant was associated with V-gene and J-gene trimming of TCR beta chains, and the association was replicated in an independent cohort. Across donors, most TCR sequences were observed very rarely, whereas some public TCRs were present in many individuals. A later analysis found that TCR association rates varied across HLA loci, with DRB1 alleles showing the most associated TCRs and HLA-C alleles the fewest. According to a later analysis, parvovirus B19, influenza, CMV and Epstein-Barr virus appeared linked to several top co-occurrence clusters. Because HLA typing was unavailable for some donors at each locus, only the typed subset was used in association tests. In a later genetic analysis, fewer N-insertions in productive TCRs were reported among donors in an Asian-associated ancestry cluster than the approximately 710-donor mean. Specific HLA alleles were associated with 15,000 to 20,000 TCR beta sequences at a false discovery rate of 0.05 in a later analysis. For the cohort, immune exposure information was limited to CMV serostatus.

Libraries came from the immunoSEQ multiplex PCR assay. The multiplex PCR relied on a mix of 60 forward primers for TCR Vbeta segments and 13 reverse primers for TCR Jbeta segments. The CDR3 region of rearranged TCR beta genes was amplified from genomic DNA by a multiplex PCR assay. On the Illumina HiSeq System, the amplified TCR beta libraries were sequenced as 87-base-pair reads. Per the original workflow: A later analysis counted some 80 million unique TCR beta chains across the 666 repertoires, and 9.5 million to 11 million of these chains were shared by at least two donors. Raw reads were error-corrected and collapsed into unique sequences with a nearest-neighbor algorithm that merged closely related sequences to remove PCR and sequencing errors. To assign V, D and J gene segments, CDR3 sequences were aligned to IMGT reference sequences. For a sequence to be retained, a match of at least six nucleotides to both a V gene segment and a J gene segment was required. A rearrangement counted as productive if the CDR3 had no stop codons and remained in frame with V and J, and every other rearrangement counted as non-productive. CDR3 was defined by IMGT convention, running from the second conserved V-encoded cysteine to the conserved J-encoded phenylalanine. The earlier analysis of about 640 of the donors excluded any sequence lacking an unambiguous match to a single V gene segment. In an earlier analysis of almost 600 of the donors, a V segment was called functional when productive rearrangements were above 56.7%, and segregating when the standard deviation between donors exceeded 5%. A statistical classification framework was built for diagnosing cytomegalovirus status from the catalog of TCR beta chain sequences. V and J gene assignment, in a later analysis, came from comparing TCR nucleotide sequences with IMGT/GENE-DB human TR gene sequences. The TCRdist pipeline was used in a later analysis to assign CDR3 sequences and most-parsimonious VDJ recombination scenarios. In a later analysis, each TCR beta chain was defined by its CDR3 amino acid sequence together with its V-gene family, and reads lacking a unique V-gene family were excluded. In a later analysis, nearly 600 highly shared, low-generation-probability nucleotide sequences were removed to address suspected cross-contamination and a sequencing artifact. In a later analysis, a clonal expansion index was calculated for each public chain from normalized within-repertoire ranks of inferred template counts. In a later analysis, generation probabilities were computed using a VDJ recombination model fitted to out-of-frame rearrangements, and the results were checked against IGoR. Hypergeometric tests were used in a later analysis to score TCR-TCR, TCR-HLA and TCR-CMV co-occurrence, with a repertoire-size bias correction applied to the TCR pairs. In a later analysis, false discovery rates were estimated by permuting HLA or CMV assignments 20 times. In a later analysis, co-occurring TCRs were grouped with DBSCAN, and TCRdist sequence similarity was added when clustering was performed within HLA-allele-positive subsets. Co-occurrence clustering excluded repertoires with fewer than 30,000 or more than 120,000 public chains, plus five with anomalous nucleotide sharing. Not all clones reach the TCRdb copy of this immuneACCESS table, which keeps in-frame sequences only. Checked studies attribute under half of the gap to unresolved V genes and leave the rest unexplained. V, J and clone size are taken as reported in that table, and D and trimming were inferred from the DNA itself. This sample lists fewer than 200,000 clones; around 77% were detected once. About 1.3% of the sample is taken by the ten largest.

The germline V gene (reference sequence) supplies CDR1 SGHNT and CDR2 YYREEE. Deletion took 4 bases off V and 6 bases off J, with a span of 19 bases between the germline ends. The cysteine opens and the phenylalanine closes a CDR3 of 15 amino acids. Only CDR3 DNA is held: 45 bases, read in frame from base 1. The cohort was made up of 500 to 800 healthy bone marrow donors. Cohort members were all nominally healthy when sampled, although unrecorded immune exposures were likely present. The donor tested CMV seronegative, placing the donor among the 350 or so seronegative members of the cohort. A peripheral blood sample was provided by each donor, and peripheral blood mononuclear cells were used for TCR beta sequencing. Genomic DNA was extracted from the blood cell samples with the Qiagen DNeasy Blood Extraction Kit. As for this clone: Its antigen specificity is not known. Base qualities are not provided; no much larger clone lies one nucleotide away.

The chain is assembled from TRBV5-4 and TRBJ1-2; a tentative D call is TRBD1 (6 bases match). The specimen sequenced was PBMCs. The TCR originated in a man aged 55 to 70 in good health and CMV-seronegative. The bases are TGTGCCAGCAGCCAAACTACAGGGTCCGTTGATGGCTACACCTTC. Its protein reads: CASSQTTGSVDGYTF. When the CDR3 is completed using the reference TRBV5-4 and TRBJ1-2 genes on either side, the full variable domain is ETGVTQSPTHLIKTRGQQVTLRCSSQSGHNTVSWYQQALGQGPQFIFQYYREEENGRGNFPPRFSGLQFPNYSSELNVNALELDDSALYLCASSQTTGSVDGYTFGSGTRLTVV.